The sequence of this T cell receptor (beta chain) was determined in a study of metastatic and nonmetastatic thyroid tumors. The CDR3 is 14 amino acids. The ends were cut back, 3 bases at V and 2 bases at J, with 10 bases in the middle. Germline CDR1 and CDR2: LNHDA and SQIVND (reference sequence). Every patient underwent thyroid surgery untreated. TCRdb recomputed clones from the PCR reads via MiXCR. The sample shows over 13,000 clones, under 25% of them seen only once. This clone turned up a few times. The specimen was tumor tissue. This TCR derives from a female donor with papillary thyroid cancer or a benign thyroid nodule (not recorded which). Some clones in this sample may be carry-over from other donors' samples. The chain recombines TRBV19 with TRBJ1-1; D gene ambiguous. Written as DNA, the CDR3 is TGTGCCAGTAGTATTCGCCAAGCCAACACTGAAGCTTTCTTT. Its protein is CASSIRQANTEAFF.